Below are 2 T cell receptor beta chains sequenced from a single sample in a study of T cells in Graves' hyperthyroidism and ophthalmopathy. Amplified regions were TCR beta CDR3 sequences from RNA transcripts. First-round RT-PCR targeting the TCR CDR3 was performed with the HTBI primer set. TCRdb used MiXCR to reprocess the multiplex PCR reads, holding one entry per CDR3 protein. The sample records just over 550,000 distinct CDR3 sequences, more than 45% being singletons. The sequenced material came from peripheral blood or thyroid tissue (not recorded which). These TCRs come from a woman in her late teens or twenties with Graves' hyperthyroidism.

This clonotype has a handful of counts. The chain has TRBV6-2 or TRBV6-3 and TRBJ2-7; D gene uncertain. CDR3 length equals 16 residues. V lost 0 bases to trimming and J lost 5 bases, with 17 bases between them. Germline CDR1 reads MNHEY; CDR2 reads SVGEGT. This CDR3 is CASSYSIGSASHEQYF. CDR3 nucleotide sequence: TGTGCCAGCAGTTACTCGATAGGCAGCGCGTCCCACGAGCAGTACTTC.

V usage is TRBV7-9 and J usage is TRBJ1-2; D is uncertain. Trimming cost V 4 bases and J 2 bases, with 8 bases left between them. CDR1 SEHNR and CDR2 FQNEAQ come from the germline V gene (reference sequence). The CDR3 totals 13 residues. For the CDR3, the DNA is TGTGCCAGCAGCTATGCACGGAACTATGGCTACACCTTC. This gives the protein CASSYARNYGYTF.